This T cell receptor beta chain was identified in a study of blood T cell repertoires in COVID-19. Study at large: Sites across the United States, Italy and Spain contributed samples from acute and convalescent COVID-19. The cDNA or gDNA used as material had been derived from T cells, B-cell-depleted T cells, or PBMCs.

The CDR3 sequence is 15 residues long. As handled by the study authors: Reference gene primers were amplified, and this amplification served to estimate nucleated cell counts. TCRdb keeps only in-frame clones here, not all; method: immunoSEQ multiplex PCR. The V and J calls and clone size were taken over from that table, and D and trimming were inferred from the DNA. The data contain about 150,000 clones, roughly nine tenths of them seen just once; the ten biggest clones take up approximately 15%. This sequence joins TRBV21-1 and TRBJ1-3. TRBV21-1 is termed a pseudogene. The sequenced sample consisted of peripheral blood. The source is a woman aged 40 to 50 with acute or convalescent COVID-19. The CDR3: CASSKAGSSGNTIYF. CDR3 DNA: TGTGCCAGCAGCAAAGCAGGGAGCTCTGGAAACACCATATATTTT.